This T cell receptor beta chain was sequenced for a study of cytomegalovirus exposure and HLA in healthy donors. CDR1 LGHNA and CDR2 YNFKEQ come from the germline V gene. Trimming at V came to 2 bases and at J to 6 bases, leaving 6 bases not matched to a gene. The length of the CDR3 is 15 residues. The study ran its PCR with 60 Vbeta and 13 Jbeta primers. Repertoires were generated with immunoSEQ multiplex PCR, while TCRdb's copy carries only in-frame clones and drops some. This table lists 25,000 to 40,000 clones. The V call is TRBV4-2, the J call TRBJ2-7, with 11 bases fitting TRBD1. The sequenced sample was PBMCs. This sequence was found in a female donor in good health and CMV-seronegative. The CDR3 DNA follows: TGTGCCAGCAGCCAAACGGACAGGGGGCCTGGCGAGCAGTACTTC. It is translated as CASSQTDRGPGEQYF.